Given below is one T cell receptor (beta chain) in context. The data derive from a study of shared clonotypes between healthy human individuals. CD45RO-negative, CCR7-selected cells formed the naive CD8 fraction, which excluded terminally differentiated effector memory CD45RA+ cells. This CDR3 is 16 amino acids long. The V gene's germline CDR1 is LGHNA and CDR2 YSLEER. V shed 1 base, J shed 6 bases, and the junction held 4 bases outside the gene matches. The method was immunoSEQ multiplex PCR; TCRdb's version includes in-frame clones alone and lacks a portion of them. This sample has around 2.1 million clones, with about 93% found just once.

The specimen sequenced was naive CD8+ T cells from PBMCs. This chain uses TRBV4-3 with TRBJ2-4; 12 bases line up with TRBD2. This receptor was taken from a man between 18 and 35 years old in good health. Some clones in this sample may be carry-over from other donors' samples. CDR3 sequence reads: CASSQVLAGGPNIQYF. CDR3 nucleotide sequence: TGCGCCAGCAGCCAAGTGCTAGCGGGAGGGCCAAACATTCAGTACTTC.